The 14 T cell receptor beta chains presented below share a single source sample, sequenced in a study of shared clonotypes between healthy human individuals. Terminally differentiated effector memory CD45RA+ cells were left out of the naive CD8 fraction, which was CD45RO-negative and positively selected for CCR7. The assay was immunoSEQ multiplex PCR, and TCRdb's table has in-frame clones only and misses some. Of a few million clones listed, roughly 95% are singletons. Sequences were obtained from naive CD8+ T cells from PBMCs. These TCRs come from a man between 18 and 29 years old in good health. Some clones in this sample may be carry-over from other donors' samples.

V gene TRBV9 combines with J gene TRBJ2-1, with a possible D match to TRBD1 (5 bases). The V gene's germline CDR1 is SGDLS and CDR2 YYNGEE. This CDR3 has 16 residues. The V gene lost 0 bases and the J gene lost 0 bases, with 10 bases spanning the gap. In nucleotides, the CDR3 is TGTGCCAGCAGCGTAGAGGGGCAGGGCTCCTACAATGAGCAGTTCTTC. This codes for CASSVEGQGSYNEQFF.

The chain recombines TRBV12-2 with TRBJ1-1. TRBV12-2 is an annotated pseudogene. The CDR3 has 16 residues. The DNA for the CDR3 is TGTGCAAGTCGCTCGCGCGGAAAGGATGAGAACACTGAAGCTTTCTTT. Translated: CASRSRGKDENTEAFF.

The V gene is TRBV6-5, the J gene TRBJ2-7; D gene ambiguous. The V gene lost 0 bases and the J gene lost 1 base, with 10 bases spanning the gap. There are 15 residues in the CDR3. Germline V gene sequence: CDR1 MNHEY, CDR2 SVGAGI. CDR3 region: CASSYSRRFSYEQYF. The CDR3 bases are TGTGCCAGCAGTTACTCACGGCGGTTTTCCTACGAGCAGTACTTC.

The CDR3, as DNA: TGTGCCTGGAGTGTAATGGCCATCAATGAGCAGTTCTTC. It specifies CAWSVMAINEQFF. The chain uses TRBV30 and TRBJ2-1, with D unresolved. The CDR3 is 13 amino acids. Trimming cost V 0 bases and J 6 bases, with 9 bases left between them. Germline loops: CDR1 GTSNPN, CDR2 SVGIG (reference sequence).

The chain uses TRBV5-4 and TRBJ2-7, with D possibly TRBD1 on 5 matching bases. The CDR3 loop spans 15 amino acids. Per the germline V gene, CDR1 is SGHNT and CDR2 is YYREEE (reference sequence). V was trimmed by 0 bases and J by 3 bases, leaving 13 bases between them. Written as DNA, the CDR3 is TGTGCCAGCAGCTTGGATCTGCAGGGTTACTACGAGCAGTACTTC. Translating it yields CASSLDLQGYYEQYF.

This chain links TRBV15 with TRBJ1-2, with D uncertain. Trimming took 5 bases from V and 2 from J, leaving 21 bases between them. Germline-derived CDR1 and CDR2 are LNHNV and YYDKDF (reference sequence). The CDR3 is made up of 17 amino acids. The CDR3 sequence is CATSGRRTLSGNYGYTF. CDR3 in DNA: TGTGCCACCAGCGGGCGTCGGACCCTTTCCGGCAACTATGGCTACACCTTC.

The rearrangement joins TRBV5-1 to TRBJ2-2; 11 nucleotides line up with TRBD2. Germline values: CDR1 SGHRS, CDR2 YFSETQ. This CDR3 region has 18 residues. The trim removed 5 bases at V and 0 bases at J, leaving 9 bases unmatched. For the CDR3, the DNA is TGCGCCAGCAGTTTCATGACTAGCGGGAAAACGAACACCGGGGAGCTGTTTTTT. Protein product: CASSFMTSGKTNTGELFF.

The V call is TRBV15, the J call TRBJ2-1, with 10 nucleotides matching TRBD2. The length of the CDR3 is 18 residues. Germline-derived CDR1 and CDR2 are LNHNV and YYDKDF (reference sequence). V lost 3 bases to trimming and J lost 15 bases; unmatched junction nucleotides: 23. The CDR3 region has the DNA TGTGCCACCAGCAGGTCCTACCCGGCTAGCGGGAGTTTAGACCCTTGGTTCTTC. It yields the protein CATSRSYPASGSLDPWFF.

The chain carries TRBV4-1 and TRBJ1-1; D not certain. V gave up 3 bases and J gave up 1 base, with 9 bases separating them. The CDR3 has 14 amino acids. From germline, CDR1 is MGHRA and CDR2 YSYEKL. The chain's CDR3 is CASSHRQKNTEAFF. The CDR3 region has the DNA TGCGCCAGCAGCCACCGGCAGAAGAACACTGAAGCTTTCTTT.

The rearrangement joins TRBV2 to TRBJ1-2; D remains ambiguous. V was trimmed by 10 bases and J by 10 bases, leaving 13 bases between them. CDR3 length: 10 amino acids. Germline assignment: CDR1 SNHLY and CDR2 FYNNEI. The CDR3 DNA reads as TGTGCCACCGCTGGTTACTTCTACACCTTC. It specifies CATAGYFYTF. The complete variable domain, with remaining parts taken from reference TRBV2 and TRBJ1-2, reads EPEVTQTPSHQVTQMGQEVILRCVPISNHLYFYWYRQILGQKVEFLVSFYNNEISEKSEIFDDQFSVERPDGSNFTLKIRSTKLEDSAMYFCATAGYFYTFGSGTRLTVV.

This clone has only a few counts. The identical CDR3 is also encoded by other nucleotide sequences in the sample. This rearrangement joins TRBV28 to TRBJ1-3; no firm D call. CDR1 and CDR2 (germline): MDHEN, SYDVKM. Trimming removed 1 base at V and 0 bases at J, with 1 base between. The CDR3 extends over 13 amino acids. This chain's CDR3 is CASSLYSGNTIYF. The CDR3 DNA follows: TGTGCCAGCAGTTTATACTCTGGAAACACCATATATTTT.

The rearrangement joins TRBV19 to TRBJ2-1; 9 bases are a match to TRBD2. The CDR3 is 19 amino acids. CDR1 LNHDA and CDR2 SQIVND come from the germline V gene (reference sequence). The V gene end was trimmed by 5 bases and the J gene end by 2 bases; junction bases not matched to a gene: 16. CDR3 loop: CASSRLAGHSGSPYNEQFF. CDR3 sequence (DNA): TGTGCCAGTAGTCGACTAGCAGGGCATAGCGGGAGCCCCTACAATGAGCAGTTCTTC.

As for this clone: Other DNA sequences in this sample translate to the same CDR3. This chain connects TRBV19 to TRBJ2-1; 8 bases line up with TRBD2. Germline CDR1 and CDR2: LNHDA and SQIVND (reference sequence). CDR3 length: 14 residues. The junction had 0 bases not matched to a gene; V was cut back by 3 bases and J by 2 bases. The CDR3 loop reads CASSIGGAYNEQFF. The DNA of the CDR3 is TGTGCCAGTAGTATCGGGGGGGCCTACAATGAGCAGTTCTTC.

This clone was seen only once. J is TRBJ2-2 and V is TRBV11-3; 12 bases match TRBD1. Germline assignment: CDR1 SGHNT and CDR2 YENEEA. The CDR3 is 16 residues long. V was clipped by 3 bases and J by 3 bases; unmatched bases: 2. The CDR3 here is CASSFGDRGHTGELFF. CDR3 DNA sequence: TGTGCCAGCAGCTTCGGGGACAGGGGGCACACCGGGGAGCTGTTTTTT. The variable domain in full, with the rest retrieved from reference TRBV11-3 and TRBJ2-2, is EAGVVQSPRYKIIEKKQPVAFWCNPISGHNTLYWYLQNLGQGPELLIRYENEEAVDDSQLPKDRFSAERLKGVDSTLKIQPAELGDSAVYLCASSFGDRGHTGELFFGEGSRLTVL.